The sequence of this TCR beta chain was determined in a study of OX40 agonist ivuxolimab in advanced cancers. Study-wide background: Ivuxolimab, an agonistic anti-OX40 (CD134) antibody, was given to patients. General study results and limits: Expanded clones were, on average, more numerous in CD8+ T cells than in CD4+. There were also nonresponders showing low normalized T-cell clonal expansion.

A word on this clone: What it recognizes is unknown.

Samples of blood were obtained at baseline, on cycle 4 day 1, and on cycle 7 day 1. The data were produced by immunoSEQ multiplex PCR, yet TCRdb's version contains in-frame clones alone and is incomplete. The repertoire consists of roughly 68,000 clones, with 75% to 90% occurring once and the leading ten covering 13% to 15%. Material: CD4+ or CD8+ T cells sorted from blood, obtained in a trial of the OX40 agonist ivuxolimab. The receptor was isolated from an adult with an advanced solid tumor such as melanoma, head and neck, liver or kidney cancer.

CDR3 bases: TGTGCCAGCGTAGAAGCCTACCCAGCCGGGGAGCTGTTTTTT. It yields the protein CASVEAYPAGELFF. The chain has TRBV27 and TRBJ2-2, with D unresolved. Germline loops: CDR1 MNHEY, CDR2 SMNVEV (reference sequence). There are 14 residues in the CDR3. The V and J ends lost 8 bases and 6 bases respectively, with 16 bases between them.